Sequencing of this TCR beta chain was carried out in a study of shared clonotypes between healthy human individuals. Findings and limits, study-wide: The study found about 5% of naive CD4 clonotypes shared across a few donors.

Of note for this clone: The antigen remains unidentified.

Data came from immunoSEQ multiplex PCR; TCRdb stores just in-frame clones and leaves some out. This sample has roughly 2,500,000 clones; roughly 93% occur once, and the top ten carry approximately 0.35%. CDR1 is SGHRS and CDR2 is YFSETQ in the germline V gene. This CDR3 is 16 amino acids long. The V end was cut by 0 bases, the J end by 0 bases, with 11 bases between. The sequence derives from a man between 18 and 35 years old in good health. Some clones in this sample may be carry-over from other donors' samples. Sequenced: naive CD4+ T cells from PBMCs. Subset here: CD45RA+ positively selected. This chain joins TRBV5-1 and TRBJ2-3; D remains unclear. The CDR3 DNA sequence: TGCGCCAGCAGCTTGGCTGGGCTCCTAAGCACAGATACGCAGTATTTT. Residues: CASSLAGLLSTDTQYF.